Listed below are T cell receptor beta chains from one sample, sequenced in a study of OX40 agonist ivuxolimab in advanced cancers. Only in-frame clones appear in the TCRdb table, and some are missing; sequencing was by immunoSEQ multiplex PCR. Of around 16,000 clones detected, 84% appear once; the ten largest clones hold approximately 72%. The input for sequencing was CD4+ or CD8+ T cells sorted from blood, taken in a trial of the OX40 agonist ivuxolimab. Source of these receptors: an adult with an advanced solid tumor such as melanoma, head and neck, liver or kidney cancer. The conserved cysteine and the conserved F or W are not part of the CDR3 here. For some rows the clone size is stated as once, few or many, or as a class when expanded; others skip it.

TRBV7-2 . ASSLGLAMYEQY
TRBV30 . AWSPDRGEQY
TRBV5-4 . ASSFKFGIQEGEQF
TRBV6-6 few ASSYSNEQF
TRBV5-6 medium-sized ASSYTGSGTEAF
TRBV30 . AWRGQGNYEQY
TRBV1 . TSSHYRDSYEQY
TRBV5-6 . ASSFGTGGFNEKLF
TRBV18 . ASSPYDRGYEQY
TRBV11-2 . ASSLDREGQGSGEQY
TRBV5-1 . ASSFDRGGYEQY
TRBV7-6 . ASSLTTVSGELF
TRBV29-1 . SVEGAGTATGETQY
TRBV11-2 . ASSLASLYEQY
TRBV7-9 . ASSSWPEAF
TRBV13 . ASSPTPGTGELF
TRBV5-6 . ASSLGGLASDETQY
TRBV7-2 medium-sized ASSLGGHEQY
TRBV9 . ASSPSGGQGYEQY
TRBV28 . ASSSHWASGNTIY
TRBV6-5 . ASSYSTTGSSYEQY
TRBV19 . ASSILTVDQPQH
TRBV19 . ASSWGTDNQPQH
TRBV6-4 few ASSDSRRGSSVEQF
TRBV6-5 . ASSPGTSEAF
TRBV27 . ASSLQASLYEQY
TRBV6-6 few ASSRDGDTEAF
TRBV6-5 . ASSYGPVKEAF
TRBV7-2 . ASSLLPDTQY
TRBV21-1 . ASSARGRLSYNSPLH
TRBV10-2 . ASSGGPGESTDTQY
TRBV9 . ASSGQGVRLF
TRBV9 . ASSEGESVQETQY
TRBV19 few ASSIVGSYEQY
TRBV5-6 . ASSLDTGGHEQF
TRBV2 . ARREGDTQY
TRBV27 . ASRQGGSYEQY
TRBV6-5 . ASSYGSEQF
TRBV7-2 . ASSAIRGGQGELF
TRBV6-5 . ASSYLGQGYEQY
TRBV19 . ASSGGDGSNYGYT
TRBV5-6 . ASSFLAGGQETQY
TRBV6-5 once ATLGGEKLF
TRBV4-3 . ASSQEADLAKNIQY
TRBV29-1 . SVLAGDHSYEQY
TRBV30 . AWSEPTEAF
TRBV7-8 . ASSLAGGRPDMIYEQY
TRBV7-9 . ASSSWTSGAYEQY
TRBV6-4 . ASRGRKRTPSYEQY
TRBV7-2 . ASSKLAGNYNEQF
TRBV29-1 . SVEVQPGEKLF
TRBV13 . ASSVRQPGQGGETQY
TRBV19 . ASRNEGQVLQPQH
TRBV5-1 . ASSLGVAGLISSSYEQY
TRBV27 . ASSPGGPTNGYT
TRBV27 . ASSSPLSGSTDTQY
TRBV27 . ASSLGGQGTYGYT
TRBV27 . AISRGSSYNEQF
TRBV7-9 . ASAGGDSNQPQH